One and the same sample provided the 6 T cell receptor beta chains below, sequenced in a study of shared clonotypes between healthy human individuals. The method was immunoSEQ multiplex PCR; TCRdb's version includes in-frame clones alone and lacks a portion of them. The sample carries 2 million to 2.5 million clones, over 85% recorded once. Sequences were obtained from naive CD4+ T cells from PBMCs. Documented subset: CD45RA+ positively selected. Receptors originate from a man aged 18 to 30 in good health. Some clones in this sample may be carry-over from other donors' samples.

The chain carries TRBV10-3 and TRBJ2-3; 16 bases are a match to TRBD2. J gave up 1 base and V 6 bases, and 4 bases lay outside the gene matches. CDR1 and CDR2 (germline): ENHRY, SYGVKD. There are 17 residues in the CDR3. CDR3 DNA sequence: TGTGCCATCAGCCGGGGACTAGCGGGAGGGGGCACAGATACGCAGTATTTT. As protein: CAISRGLAGGGTDTQYF.

This clone was found once. The chain employs TRBV6-6 and TRBJ2-2; D is perhaps TRBD2 (6 bases). The CDR3 totals 14 residues. V lost 6 bases, J lost 4 bases, and 12 bases lay in between. Germline values: CDR1 MNHNY, CDR2 SVGAGI (reference sequence). The CDR3 protein is CASSLMGLTGELFF. DNA of the CDR3: TGTGCCAGCAGCCTAATGGGACTCACCGGGGAGCTGTTTTTT.

The rearrangement uses TRBV19 and TRBJ2-3; 9 bases are shared with TRBD2. The germline V gene has CDR1 LNHDA and CDR2 SQIVND (reference sequence). With 11 bases clipped from V and 1 base from J, the junction kept 7 bases outside the gene matches. The CDR3 loop spans 14 amino acids. The CDR3: CAASTSGGTDTQYF. As DNA, the CDR3 is TGTGCCGCCTCGACTAGCGGCGGCACAGATACGCAGTATTTT.

This chain connects TRBV2 to TRBJ1-3; 9 nucleotides align to TRBD1. V shed 6 bases, J shed 4 bases, and the junction held 16 bases outside the gene matches. Germline CDR1 reads SNHLY; CDR2 reads FYNNEI. The CDR3 totals 18 residues. The CDR3 is CASSLQGQGHYIGNTIYF. DNA of the CDR3: TGTGCCAGCAGCCTACAGGGACAGGGTCATTATATCGGAAACACCATATATTTT. Combining the CDR3 with reference TRBV2 and TRBJ1-3 gives the whole variable domain EPEVTQTPSHQVTQMGQEVILRCVPISNHLYFYWYRQILGQKVEFLVSFYNNEISEKSEIFDDQFSVERPDGSNFTLKIRSTKLEDSAMYFCASSLQGQGHYIGNTIYFGEGSWLTVV.

The table lists this clone with a count of one. V gene TRBV5-1 combines with J gene TRBJ2-5, with TRBD2 matching over 10 bases. This CDR3 comprises 15 residues. V dropped 4 bases and J dropped 1; count of bases not matched to a gene: 4. The germline gives CDR1 SGHRS, CDR2 YFSETQ. The CDR3 reads CASSHGLAVQETQYF. CDR3 nucleotide sequence: TGCGCCAGCAGCCATGGACTAGCGGTCCAAGAGACCCAGTACTTC. Full variable domain (remainder filled in from reference TRBV5-1 and TRBJ2-5): KAGVTQTPRYLIKTRGQQVTLSCSPISGHRSVSWYQQTPGQGLQFLFEYFSETQRNKGNFPGRFSGRQFSNSRSEMNVSTLELGDSALYLCASSHGLAVQETQYFGPGTRLLVL.

About this clone itself: This same CDR3 is encoded by further DNA sequences in the sample. This chain connects TRBV5-1 to TRBJ1-2, with a tentative D call TRBD1 (5 bases). Germline values: CDR1 SGHRS, CDR2 YFSETQ. This CDR3 comprises 14 residues. Trimming pared 0 bases from V and 0 bases from J, leaving 6 bases between. CDR3 DNA sequence: TGCGCCAGCAGCTTGGAACAGGCTAACTATGGCTACACCTTC. It is translated as CASSLEQANYGYTF.